The clone carrying this T cell receptor (beta chain) has more than one count but fewer than ten. The target antigen is unknown. These data originate in a study of human T cells and chemical hapten exposure. Study overall: Patch tests of 0.01% DPC on the upper back were read at 6 days.

Study-wide findings and caveats: Significantly more large CDR3 similarity clusters arose among expanded TCRs than among controls. TCRs above 1 in 1000 frequency stayed constant with DPC sensitization.

The time point here: patch test 1, 2 weeks after DPC sensitization. Treatment given: therapeutic diphenylcyclopropenone sensitization with weekly scalp DPC. The authors' processing: Samples had a median of around 92,000 TCRs, ranging about 20,000 to 750,000. Via MiXCR, TCRdb re-called the RACE reads, giving one row per CDR3 protein. In this record, the V and J calls reflect TCRdb's handling and not the investigators' own analysis. Among 340,000 or so distinct CDR3 sequences listed, under 8% were seen once. Sequences were derived from whole blood, sampled in connection with sensitization to the hapten diphenylcyclopropenone (DPC). The TCR was taken from a woman aged 18-35 years with alopecia areata. Some clones in this sample may be carry-over from other donors' samples.

The CDR3 protein is CSAPVGGGADTQYF. In nucleotides, the CDR3 is TGCAGTGCTCCTGTGGGCGGGGGCGCAGATACGCAGTATTTT. The rearrangement links TRBV20-1 to TRBJ2-3, with a possible D match to TRBD2 (7 bases). Trimming left V 5 bases short and J 4 bases short, with 16 bases between. Germline V gene sequence: CDR1 DFQATT, CDR2 SNEGSKA (reference sequence). CDR3 length: 14 residues.